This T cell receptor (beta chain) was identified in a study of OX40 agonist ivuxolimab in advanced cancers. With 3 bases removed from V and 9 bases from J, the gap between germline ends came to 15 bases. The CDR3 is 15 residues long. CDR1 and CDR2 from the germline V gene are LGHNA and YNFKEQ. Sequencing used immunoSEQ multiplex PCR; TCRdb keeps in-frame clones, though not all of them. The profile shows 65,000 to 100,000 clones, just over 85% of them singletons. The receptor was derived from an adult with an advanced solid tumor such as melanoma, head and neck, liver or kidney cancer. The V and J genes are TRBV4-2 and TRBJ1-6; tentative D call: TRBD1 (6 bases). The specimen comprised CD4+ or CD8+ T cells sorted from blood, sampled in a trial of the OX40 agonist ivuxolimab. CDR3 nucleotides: TGTGCCAGCAGCCAGACAACAGGGTCAAGTTCACCCCTCCACTTT. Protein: CASSQTTGSSSPLHF.